The 18 T cell receptor beta chains below come from one sample, sequenced in a study of blood T cell repertoires in COVID-19. Libraries were prepared by immunoSEQ multiplex PCR; TCRdb keeps only in-frame clonotypes and omits some of them. The data hold approximately 220,000 clones, with over 70% observed a single time. The sample consisted of peripheral blood. The receptors come from a woman aged 80 or over with acute or convalescent COVID-19.

V and J are TRBV7-2 and TRBJ2-1, with D maybe TRBD2 (6 bases). CDR1 is SGHTA, CDR2 FQGNSA, per germline. The CDR3 is made up of 12 amino acids. V was cut by 1 base and J by 12 bases, with 10 bases left in between. The CDR3 coding sequence is TGTGCCAGCAGCTTAGTGACTAGTGTGCAGTTCTTC. Its translation: CASSLVTSVQFF.

V gene TRBV18 combines with J gene TRBJ1-1; D is unresolved. Germline CDR1 reads KGHSH; CDR2 reads LQKENI. V was trimmed by 3 bases and J by 2 bases, leaving 13 bases between them. The CDR3 consists of 15 residues. The CDR3 loop is CASSPPEGRNTEAFF. CDR3 in DNA: TGTGCCAGCTCACCCCCTGAGGGTAGAAACACTGAAGCTTTCTTT.

The chain combines TRBV5-1 with TRBJ2-1; TRBD2 aligns across 11 bases. CDR1 is SGHRS and CDR2 is YFSETQ in the germline V gene. Trimming cost V 1 base and J 5 bases; bases outside gene matches: 2. CDR3 size: 15 residues. The CDR3 region has the DNA TGCGCCAGCAGCTTGCCGACTAGCGGGGACAATGAGCAGTTCTTC. Protein product: CASSLPTSGDNEQFF.

This clone was observed a handful of times. The rearrangement uses TRBV25-1 and TRBJ1-3; perhaps TRBD1 as D (6 bases). Trimming removed 2 bases from V and 0 bases from J, with 8 bases in between. In germline, CDR1 is MGHDK, CDR2 SYGVNS. The CDR3 consists of 15 residues. The DNA of the CDR3 is TGTGCCAGCAGTGAAAAGGGGGTCTCTGGAAACACCATATATTTT. Translating it yields CASSEKGVSGNTIYF.

The chain couples TRBV7-9 to TRBJ2-2; 8 bases match TRBD1. Germline V gene data show CDR1 as SEHNR and CDR2 as FQNEAQ (reference sequence). The CDR3 consists of 17 residues. The V gene end was trimmed by 5 bases and the J gene end by 0 bases; junction bases not matched to a gene: 8. The CDR3 spells CASSGRQGSANTGELFF. The CDR3 coding sequence is TGTGCCAGCAGCGGACGACAGGGGAGTGCGAACACCGGGGAGCTGTTTTTT.

This clone was counted between two and nine times. The V gene is TRBV28, the J gene TRBJ1-1; 10 bases are a match to TRBD1. The CDR3 is 14 residues long. With V trimmed by 4 bases and J by 9 bases, 8 bases remained unmatched. Germline CDR1 and CDR2: MDHEN and SYDVKM. The DNA of the CDR3 is TGTGCCAGCAGTTCCCCGGACAGGGGGACTAAAGCTTTCTTT. Protein product: CASSSPDRGTKAFF.

This clone has a single count. This rearrangement joins TRBV5-1 to TRBJ1-2; TRBD1 agrees at 10 bases. From germline, CDR1 is SGHRS and CDR2 YFSETQ. The junction had 6 bases not matched to a gene; V was cut back by 4 bases and J by 6 bases. This CDR3 contains 14 residues. CDR3 amino acids: CASSLRDRGDGYTF. The CDR3 coding sequence is TGCGCCAGCAGCCTCCGGGACAGGGGTGATGGCTACACCTTC.

The chain has TRBV15 and TRBJ2-2; 10 positions agree with TRBD2. The germline CDR1 and CDR2 sequences are LNHNV and YYDKDF (reference sequence). With 0 bases clipped from V and 0 bases from J, the junction kept 7 bases outside the gene matches. The CDR3 runs to 19 residues. DNA for the CDR3: TGTGCCACCAGCAGAGATCTGACTAGCGGGTACGCGAACACCGGGGAGCTGTTTTTT. As protein: CATSRDLTSGYANTGELFF.

This clone was detected once. V gene TRBV19 combines with J gene TRBJ2-2, with 8 bases identical to TRBD2. V trimming: 6 bases; J trimming: 4 bases; junction bases outside the gene matches: 4. CDR1 and CDR2 (germline): LNHDA, SQIVND (reference sequence). The CDR3 is 14 amino acids. CDR3 bases: TGTGCCAGTAGGACTAGCGAGGCCACCGGGGAGCTGTTTTTT. Residues: CASRTSEATGELFF.

The chain combines TRBV30 with TRBJ2-7, with 9 bases lining up with TRBD2. CDR1 is GTSNPN and CDR2 is SVGIG in the germline V gene (reference sequence). Trimming took 4 bases from V and 2 from J; bases not matched to a gene: 6. This CDR3 is built from 14 residues. The CDR3 protein is CAWKRGRDTYEQYF. In DNA form, the CDR3 reads TGTGCCTGGAAACGCGGGAGGGATACCTACGAGCAGTACTTC.

V and J are TRBV5-1 and TRBJ1-2, with D unclear. CDR3 length equals 13 residues. From germline, CDR1 is SGHRS and CDR2 YFSETQ. Trimming pared 1 base from V and 3 bases from J, leaving 7 bases between. For the CDR3, the DNA is TGCGCCAGCAGCTTGCTGCAGGACTATGGCTACACCTTC. Translating gives CASSLLQDYGYTF.

The rearrangement uses TRBV10-3 and TRBJ2-5, with 15 bases fitting TRBD2. The trim removed 4 bases at V and 3 bases at J, leaving 0 bases unmatched. The CDR3 runs 15 residues. Germline CDR1 reads ENHRY; CDR2 reads SYGVKD. The CDR3, as DNA: TGTGCCATCAGTGGGACTAGCGGGAGGGAAGAGACCCAGTACTTC. This translates into CAISGTSGREETQYF.

The sample holds one count of this clone. The V gene is TRBV27, the J gene TRBJ2-7; D gene unclear. From germline, CDR1 is MNHEY and CDR2 SMNVEV (reference sequence). Trimming took 7 bases from V and 3 from J, leaving 28 bases between them. The CDR3 runs 18 residues. The CDR3 reads CASIIDRRHSWRFYEQYF. The CDR3 DNA reads TGTGCCAGCATTATAGACCGGCGGCATAGCTGGAGATTCTACGAGCAGTACTTC.

The gene calls are TRBV18 and TRBJ1-1; the match to TRBD1 covers 10 bases. There are 15 residues in the CDR3. V lost 5 bases and J lost 8; bases outside the gene matches: 11. The germline CDR1 and CDR2 sequences are KGHSH and LQKENI. CDR3 in DNA: TGTGCCAGCTCAGGCCGACAGGGGGCGGAGAGGGAAGCTTTCTTT. Translation: CASSGRQGAEREAFF.

The CDR3 sequence is CASSQDPTGAGQPQHF. The CDR3 bases are TGTGCCAGCAGCCAGGATCCGACAGGGGCGGGTCAGCCCCAGCATTTT. V usage is TRBV3-1 (or the pseudogene TRBV3-2) and J usage is TRBJ1-5, with 8 bases lining up with TRBD1. V shed 3 bases and J 6 bases; nucleotides not matched to a gene: 10. The CDR3 length is 16 residues. Germline V lookup: CDR1 LGHDT, CDR2 YNNKEL (reference sequence).

This clone came up a few times. The rearrangement joins TRBV3-1 (or the pseudogene TRBV3-2) to TRBJ1-5; unclear D gene. CDR1 LGHDT and CDR2 YNNKEL come from the germline V gene (reference sequence). Trimming stripped 0 bases from V and 0 bases from J, with 9 bases between. The length of the CDR3 is 16 residues. CDR3 in amino acids: CASSQDIGNSNQPQHF. CDR3 bases: TGTGCCAGCAGCCAAGATATCGGTAATAGCAATCAGCCCCAGCATTTT.

The chain carries TRBV29-1 and TRBJ2-3; no firm D call. Trimming removed 1 base from V and 1 base from J, with 9 bases in between. CDR3 length: 14 amino acids. Germline-derived CDR1 and CDR2 are SQVTM and ANQGSEA. As DNA, the CDR3 is TGCAGCGTTGAAGGGCCCGGAGGCACAGATACGCAGTATTTT. This encodes CSVEGPGGTDTQYF.

V gene TRBV5-1 combines with J gene TRBJ2-3, with D possibly TRBD1 on 5 matching bases. The CDR3 totals 13 residues. The germline V and J ends were trimmed by 1 base and 7 bases, with 10 bases remaining between them. In germline, CDR1 is SGHRS, CDR2 YFSETQ. CDR3 protein: CASSLSGANTQYF. The CDR3 coding sequence is TGCGCCAGCAGCTTGAGTGGGGCGAATACGCAGTATTTT.